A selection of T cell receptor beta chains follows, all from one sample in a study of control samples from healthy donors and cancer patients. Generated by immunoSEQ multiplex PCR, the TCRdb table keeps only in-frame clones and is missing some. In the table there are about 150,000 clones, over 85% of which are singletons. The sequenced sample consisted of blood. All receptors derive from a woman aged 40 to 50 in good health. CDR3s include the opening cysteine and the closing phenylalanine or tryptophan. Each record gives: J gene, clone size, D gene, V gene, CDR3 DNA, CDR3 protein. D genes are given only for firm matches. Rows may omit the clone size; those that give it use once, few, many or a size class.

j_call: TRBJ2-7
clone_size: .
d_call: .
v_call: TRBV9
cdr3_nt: TGTGCCAGCAGCGTAGCGATCACTAGCTACGAGCAGTACTTC
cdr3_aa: CASSVAITSYEQYF

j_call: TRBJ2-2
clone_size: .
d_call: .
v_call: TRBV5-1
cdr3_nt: TGCGCCAGCAGCTTGGACACAGGAGACACCGGGGAGCTGTTTTTT
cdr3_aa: CASSLDTGDTGELFF

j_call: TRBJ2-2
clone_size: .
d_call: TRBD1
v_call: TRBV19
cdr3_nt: TGTGCCAGCGGGACAGTCGGGCTGTTTTTT
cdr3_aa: CASGTVGLFF

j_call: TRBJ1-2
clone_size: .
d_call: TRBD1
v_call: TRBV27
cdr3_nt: TGTGCCAGCAGTTTAAGGACAGGGGCGGGGGGCTACACCTTC
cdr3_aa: CASSLRTGAGGYTF

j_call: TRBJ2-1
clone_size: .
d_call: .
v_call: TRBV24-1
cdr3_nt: TGTGCCACCAGTGATACTAACAAATACAATGAGCAGTTCTTC
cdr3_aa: CATSDTNKYNEQFF

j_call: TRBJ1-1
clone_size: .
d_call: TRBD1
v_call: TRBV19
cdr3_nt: TGTGCCAGTAGTAGAGGGACAGGGGTCTTATCCACTGAAGCTTTCTTT
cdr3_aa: CASSRGTGVLSTEAFF

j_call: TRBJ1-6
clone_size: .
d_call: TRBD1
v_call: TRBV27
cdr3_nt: TGTGCCAGCAGTTACCAACAGGGGCGAACTTCACCCCTCCACTTT
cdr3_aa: CASSYQQGRTSPLHF

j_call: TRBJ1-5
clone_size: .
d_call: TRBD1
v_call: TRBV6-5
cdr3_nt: TGTGCCAGCAGTTACCACAGGACAGGGCGTCAGCCCCAGCATTTT
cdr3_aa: CASSYHRTGRQPQHF

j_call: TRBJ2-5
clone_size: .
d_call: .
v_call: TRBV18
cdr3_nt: TGTGCCAGCTCACCACCGGCTGAGTCTATCCCTTTGGGGCAAGAGACCCAGTACTTC
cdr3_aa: CASSPPAESIPLGQETQYF

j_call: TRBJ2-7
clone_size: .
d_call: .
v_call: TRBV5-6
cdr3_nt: TGTGCCAGCAGCTTGACGGGTAACGAGCAGTACTTC
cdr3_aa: CASSLTGNEQYF

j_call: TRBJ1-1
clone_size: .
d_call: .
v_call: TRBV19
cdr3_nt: TGTGCCAGTAGTCCCGGGGAAGGCTACACTGAAGCTTTCTTT
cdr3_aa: CASSPGEGYTEAFF

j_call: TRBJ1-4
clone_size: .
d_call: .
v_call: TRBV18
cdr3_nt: TGTGCCAGCTCACCAGGGACTAATGAAAAACTGTTTTTT
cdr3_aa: CASSPGTNEKLFF

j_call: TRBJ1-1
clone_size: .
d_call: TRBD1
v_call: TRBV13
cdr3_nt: TGTGCCAGCAGCCGGTCAGGGGGGTACACTGAAGCTTTCTTT
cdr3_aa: CASSRSGGYTEAFF

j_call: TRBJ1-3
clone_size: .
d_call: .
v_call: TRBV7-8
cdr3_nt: TGTGCCAGCAGCTACTACCGACAGTTCTCTGGAAACACCATATATTTT
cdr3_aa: CASSYYRQFSGNTIYF

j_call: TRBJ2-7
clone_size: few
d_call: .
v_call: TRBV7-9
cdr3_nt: TGTGCCAGCAGCTTAATCGGGGAAGAATACGAGCAGTACTTC
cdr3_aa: CASSLIGEEYEQYF

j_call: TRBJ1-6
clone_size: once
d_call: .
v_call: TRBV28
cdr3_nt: TGTGCCAGCAGTCGAGGGTATTCACCCCTCCACTTT
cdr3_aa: CASSRGYSPLHF